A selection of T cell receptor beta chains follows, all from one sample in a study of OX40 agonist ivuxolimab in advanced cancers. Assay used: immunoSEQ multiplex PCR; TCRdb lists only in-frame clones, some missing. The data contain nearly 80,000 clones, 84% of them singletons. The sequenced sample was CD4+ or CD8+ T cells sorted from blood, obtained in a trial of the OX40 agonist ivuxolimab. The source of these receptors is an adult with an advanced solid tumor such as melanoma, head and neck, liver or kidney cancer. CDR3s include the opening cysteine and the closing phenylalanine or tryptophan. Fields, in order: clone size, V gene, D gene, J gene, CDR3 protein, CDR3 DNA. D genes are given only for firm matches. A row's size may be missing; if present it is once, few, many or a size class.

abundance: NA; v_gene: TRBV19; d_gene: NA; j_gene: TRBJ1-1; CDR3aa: CASSINTEAFF; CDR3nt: TGTGCCAGTAGTATTAACACTGAAGCTTTCTTT
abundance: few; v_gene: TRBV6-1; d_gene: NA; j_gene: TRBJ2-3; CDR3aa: CASSEVRTGTDTQYF; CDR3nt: TGTGCCAGCAGTGAAGTCCGCACTGGCACAGATACGCAGTATTTT
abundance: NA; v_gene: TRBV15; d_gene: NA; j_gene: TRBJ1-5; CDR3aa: CATSTYAEEVQPQHF; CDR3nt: TGTGCCACCAGCACTTATGCGGAGGAAGTCCAGCCCCAGCATTTT
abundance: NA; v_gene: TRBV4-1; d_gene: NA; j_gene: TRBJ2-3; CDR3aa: CASSPTGTGAVDTQYF; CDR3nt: TGCGCCAGCAGCCCGACCGGGACGGGGGCGGTAGATACGCAGTATTTT
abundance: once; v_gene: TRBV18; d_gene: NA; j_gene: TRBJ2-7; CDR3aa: CASSPRGTLDEQYF; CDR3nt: TGTGCCAGCTCACCAAGGGGGACTTTGGACGAGCAGTACTTC
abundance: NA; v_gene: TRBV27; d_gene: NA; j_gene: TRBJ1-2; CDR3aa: CASSLFMGHYGYTF; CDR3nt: TGTGCCAGCAGTTTATTTATGGGGCATTATGGCTACACCTTC
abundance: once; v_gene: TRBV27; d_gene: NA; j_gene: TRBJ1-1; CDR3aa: CASSLGGGRMNTEAFF; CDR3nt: TGTGCCAGCAGTTTAGGGGGCGGGAGAATGAACACTGAAGCTTTCTTT
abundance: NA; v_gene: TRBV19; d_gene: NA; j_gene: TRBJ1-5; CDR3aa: CASSIPEAAYQPQHF; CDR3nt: TGTGCCAGTAGTATCCCCGAGGCAGCTTATCAGCCCCAGCATTTT
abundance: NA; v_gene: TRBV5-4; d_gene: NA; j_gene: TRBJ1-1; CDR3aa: CASSLALLTEAFF; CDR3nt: TGTGCCAGCAGCTTGGCTCTGCTAACTGAAGCTTTCTTT
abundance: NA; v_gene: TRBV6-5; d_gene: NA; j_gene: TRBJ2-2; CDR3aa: CASSWGKNTGELFF; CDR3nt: TGTGCCAGCAGTTGGGGGAAAAACACCGGGGAGCTGTTTTTT
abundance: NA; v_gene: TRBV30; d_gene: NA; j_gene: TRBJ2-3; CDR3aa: CARSSSRARGDTQYF; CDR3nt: TGTGCCCGGAGTTCTAGCCGGGCGCGGGGAGATACGCAGTATTTT
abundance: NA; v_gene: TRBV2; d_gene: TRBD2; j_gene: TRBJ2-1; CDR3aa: CATIGGGRVTNEQFF; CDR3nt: TGTGCCACCATTGGGGGAGGGAGAGTAACAAATGAGCAGTTCTTC